This T cell receptor (beta chain) was sequenced for a study of blood T cell repertoires in COVID-19 (dated by TCRdb to 2020 to 2022). Background on the whole study: Collaborator samples came from the United States, Italy and Spain and covered acute and convalescent phases of COVID-19. The samples were drawn from the first 160 participants of the ongoing ImmuneRACE study and from 1,254 subjects provided by 6 global collaborators. Where available, HLA class I and class II types were obtained from metadata supplied by the sample provider rather than from assay-based typing. Subjects who had been exposed to COVID-19, were actively infected with it, or had recovered from it provided the deeply sampled blood TCRbeta repertoires that made up the dataset. The repertoires were released in a freely available public database meant as a resource for research on the immune response to SARS-CoV-2. The material from the prospective study consisted of cDNA or gDNA derived from T cells, B-cell-depleted T cells, or PBMCs. A de-identified subject ID, COVID-19 status, age in years and sex were almost always included in the sample metadata. What the work shows at the level of the full study, not this receptor alone: The quantity of clinical and demographic metadata differed by source and by participant and was supplied without curation.

With respect to this clone: No antigen is known for it. No base-level quality is on record; no much larger clone is a single base apart.

TCRbeta CDR3 regions were amplified from genomic DNA by means of the immunoSEQ Assay, a bias-controlled multiplex PCR. The paper's data handling went like this. Within the assay, amplification of reference gene primers was used to estimate how many nucleated cells each sample contained. To quantify the absolute abundance of each unique TCRbeta CDR3 rearrangement, sequence reads were collapsed and filtered. For each sample, productive Simpson clonality was calculated by taking the square root of Simpson's diversity index across productive rearrangements. In TCRdb, the immuneACCESS table is reduced to in-frame sequences with V and J assigned. These tables do not hold every clone; where another copy was compared, an unresolved V gene accounts for under half, and the others remain unexplained. The V and J calls and clone size come from that table; D and trimming were worked out from the DNA. Present in this sample are approximately 170,000 clones, 84% of which were seen just once. The top ten clones comprise roughly 3% of the sample.

From a lookup of the germline V gene (reference sequence), CDR1 and CDR2 are SEHNR and FQNEAQ. The CDR3, cysteine through phenylalanine, is 17 amino acids long. Only the CDR3 DNA is retained, 51 bases long and in frame from the first base. Trimming takes 3 bases off V and 9 bases off J; junction bases not matched to a gene: 14. Each collaborating institution followed its own protocols to collect whole blood in K2EDTA tubes. For TCRbeta analysis, collaborator samples were shipped as frozen whole blood, as isolated PBMCs, or as DNA extracted from either sample type. Sequencing was done on a sample of peripheral blood. The sequence joins TRBV7-9 to TRBJ2-1, with 10 middle bases fitting TRBD1. This TCR was recovered from a human donor with acute or convalescent COVID-19. The donor label of this sample is uncertain. The CDR3 is CASSLIARDRGSSEQFF. The DNA sequence is given as TGTGCCAGCAGCTTGATCGCCCGGGACAGGGGATCAAGTGAGCAGTTCTTC.